This T cell receptor beta chain was identified in a study of monozygotic twins with inflammatory bowel disease. General observations from the study: Telling apart the different T cell subtypes was not possible.

TCRdb reanalyzed the 5' RACE reads, giving one entry per CDR3 protein sequence and no DNA. The table for this sample gives 400,000 to 500,000 distinct CDR3 sequences. The CDR3 consists of 18 residues. Remarks on this clonotype: Antigen specificity is unknown.

Source material: blood. The chain couples TRBV21-1 to TRBJ2-7; with no DNA, the TCRdb D assignment of TRBD2 cannot be verified. TRBV21-1 represents a pseudogene. This TCR derives from a human donor with ulcerative colitis or Crohn's disease, or a healthy co-twin of an affected twin (not recorded which). The CDR3 loop reads CASSKGLRRLASVCEQYF.